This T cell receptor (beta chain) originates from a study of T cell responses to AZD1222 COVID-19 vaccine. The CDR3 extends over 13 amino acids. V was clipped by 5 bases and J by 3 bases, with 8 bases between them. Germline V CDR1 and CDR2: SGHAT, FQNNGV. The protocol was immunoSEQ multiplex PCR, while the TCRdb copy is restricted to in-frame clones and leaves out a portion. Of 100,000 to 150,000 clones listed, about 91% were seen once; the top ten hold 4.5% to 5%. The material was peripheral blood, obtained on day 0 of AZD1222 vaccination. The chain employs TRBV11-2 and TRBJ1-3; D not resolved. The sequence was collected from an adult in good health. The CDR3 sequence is CASSPQFGNTIYF. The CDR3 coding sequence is TGTGCCAGCAGCCCCCAATTTGGAAACACCATATATTTT.